The present T cell receptor beta chain was sequenced within a study of shared clonotypes between healthy human individuals. Findings and limits, study-wide: With a few donors compared, approximately 5% of naive CD4 clonotypes were shared.

The CDR3 spans 13 residues. Every subset had its genomic DNA shared out evenly among several immunoSEQ plates. Sequencing was performed with immunoSEQ multiplex PCR; in TCRdb, only in-frame clones are kept and a portion is missing. The table records about a million clones, more than 60% of them present only once. Regarding this clone: Antigen unknown.

The study drew its donors from healthy HIV-negative adults without recent acute infections or vaccinations. The genes are TRBV21-1 and TRBJ2-4; the D call in the table, TRBD1, was not verified against the DNA. TRBV21-1 is a documented pseudogene. The receptor comes from a young man in good health. Material for sequencing was memory CD4+ T cells sorted from blood. Sample subset: CD45RA-negative fraction. CDR3 nucleotides: TGTGCCAGCAGCCCCGTAGGGGGAAACATTCAGTACTTC. Encoded protein: CASSPVGGNIQYF.